This T cell receptor (beta chain) was profiled in a study of blood T cell repertoires in COVID-19. Study-level background: COVID-19 samples, acute and convalescent, were from the United States, Italy and Spain.

Participants were placed into cohorts based on the clinical history they reported. Each exposed participant met a COVID-19 case in the 2 weeks preceding study entry. Authors' analysis steps: By means of reference gene primer amplification, nucleated cell counts were estimated. Clones were read by immunoSEQ multiplex PCR, and TCRdb kept only the in-frame ones, dropping some. V, J and clone size reflect that table, while D and trimming were determined from the DNA. The sample yields roughly 270,000 clones, around 84% seen once. Germline V gene data show CDR1 as SGHTS and CDR2 as YDEGEE. CDR3 length: 14 residues. V lost 1 base, J lost 2 bases, and 10 bases lay in between.

Sequences were obtained from PBMCs or T cells enriched from blood (not recorded which). The clonotype originates from a middle-aged man who had been exposed to COVID-19. The chain joins TRBV5-8 to TRBJ2-7; possibly TRBD1 for D (6 bases). CDR3 protein: CASSLLGTTYEQYF. CDR3 coding DNA: TGTGCCAGCAGCTTGCTGGGGACAACCTACGAGCAGTACTTC.